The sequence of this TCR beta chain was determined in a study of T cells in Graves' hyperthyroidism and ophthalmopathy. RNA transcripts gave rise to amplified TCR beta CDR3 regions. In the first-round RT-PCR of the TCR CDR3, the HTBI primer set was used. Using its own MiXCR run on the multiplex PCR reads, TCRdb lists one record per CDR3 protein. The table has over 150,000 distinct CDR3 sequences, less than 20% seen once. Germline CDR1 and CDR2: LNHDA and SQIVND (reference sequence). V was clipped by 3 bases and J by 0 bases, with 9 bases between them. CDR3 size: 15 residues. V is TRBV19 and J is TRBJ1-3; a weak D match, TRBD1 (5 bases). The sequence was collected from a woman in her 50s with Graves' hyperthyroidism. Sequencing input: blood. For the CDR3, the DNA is TGTGCCAGTAGTATCTTACAGGACTCTGGAAACACCATATATTTT. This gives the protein CASSILQDSGNTIYF.